A single sample is the source of the 4 T cell receptor beta chains below, sequenced in a study of patients and donors after allogeneic stem cell transplantation. TCRdb processed the RT-PCR reads anew with MiXCR; each CDR3 protein has one entry. The repertoire holds about 39,000 distinct CDR3 sequences, with around a third as singletons. Sequencing was done on a sample of blood, either unsorted or a sorted T cell fraction (not recorded which). The origin of the receptors is a human donor who was either an allogeneic HSCT recipient or a stem cell or donor lymphocyte infusion donor (not recorded which). It is not recorded whose cells these are; they may come from a transplant donor.

The V call is TRBV4-3, the J call TRBJ2-2; the match to TRBD2 covers 16 bases. Germline-derived CDR1 and CDR2 are LGHNA and YSLEER. The J segment lost 3 bases and the V segment lost 5 bases, leaving 15 bases of the junction unmatched. The CDR3 extends over 21 amino acids. CDR3 sequence: CASSARGLAGGPLRDTGELFF. In nucleotides, the CDR3 is TGCGCCAGCAGCGCAAGGGGACTAGCGGGAGGGCCACTGAGGGACACCGGGGAGCTGTTTTTT.

The chain is built from TRBV7-3 and TRBJ2-1, with D perhaps matching TRBD2 (5 bases). V was cut by 8 bases and J by 4 bases, with 12 bases left in between. CDR1 is SGHTA, CDR2 FQGTGA, per germline. The length of the CDR3 is 13 residues. This chain's CDR3 is CASGTSSYNEQFF. CDR3 sequence (DNA): TGTGCCAGCGGTACTAGTTCTTACAATGAGCAGTTCTTC.

This clonotype was observed a handful of times. The chain recombines TRBV29-1 with TRBJ2-7; D may be TRBD2 (6 bases). V was cut by 4 bases and J by 3 bases, with 13 bases left in between. Germline CDR1 SQVTM, CDR2 ANQGSEA. The CDR3 loop spans 13 amino acids. The CDR3 region has the DNA TGCAGCGTTGCCTCCGGGAGAAACTACGAGCAGTACTTC. Its protein is CSVASGRNYEQYF.

V usage is TRBV14 and J usage is TRBJ2-1; D tentatively fits TRBD1 or TRBD2 (6 bases each). The CDR3 has 13 residues. Germline V CDR1 and CDR2: SGHDN, FVKESK. V gave up 5 bases and J gave up 5 bases, with 10 bases separating them. The CDR3 DNA reads TGTGCCAGCAGCAAAGGGGGGAACAATGAGCAGTTCTTC. Translated: CASSKGGNNEQFF. Using reference TRBV14 and TRBJ2-1 for the parts outside the CDR3, the full variable domain is EAGVTQFPSHSVIEKGQTVTLRCDPISGHDNLYWYRRVMGKEIKFLLHFVKESKQDESGMPNNRFLAERTGGTYSTLKVQPAELEDSGVYFCASSKGGNNEQFFGPGTRLTVL.